This TCR beta chain was retrieved from a study of tumor-infiltrating lymphocytes in primary liver carcinoma. Whole-study findings and limits: Tumor region pairs shared more overlap than did tumor-adjacent and tumor-blood pairs. Tumors reached a significantly greater top-250-clone fraction than blood did (p = 0.039).

It was from approximately 22-30 mg of unsorted bulk tissue that RNA and DNA were co-extracted. Patients were treatment-naive with chronic HBV infection. CDR1 is MNHEY, CDR2 SVGAGI, per germline. This CDR3 region has 14 residues. The sample holds a few counts of this clonotype. Its specificity is unknown. A clone one base away is much larger, so this may be a read error. From approximately 0.5 ug of total RNA, TCR beta-specific cDNA was reverse-transcribed using a constant-region primer. Researchers made the TCR beta libraries by running three nested multiplex PCR rounds with slightly modified ARM-PCR. TRBV1-TRBV30 forward primers paired with a C-beta reverse primer drove the first two PCR rounds, about 10 cycles each. TCRdb re-analysed the multiplex PCR reads in MiXCR, keeping a single row per CDR3 protein. The table lists about 23,000 distinct CDR3 sequences, over 60% of them singletons.

This chain links TRBV6-5 with TRBJ2-7; 8 positions match TRBD2. The material sequenced was liver tumor tissue from sampling region 5. Subset given: tumor region T5, tumor centre. The receptor was derived from a woman in her 30s with primary liver carcinoma and hepatitis B virus infection. The CDR3: CVSRPEGLAYEQYF. CDR3 DNA sequence: TGTGTCTCCAGGCCGGAGGGACTAGCCTACGAGCAGTACTTC.